These 14 T cell receptor beta chains originate from one sample sequenced in a study of blood T cell repertoires in COVID-19. The data were produced by immunoSEQ multiplex PCR, yet TCRdb's version contains in-frame clones alone and is incomplete. This table has about 140,000 clones, more than 75% appearing once. Sequencing was done on a sample of peripheral blood. These receptors were collected from a middle-aged woman with acute or convalescent COVID-19.

J is TRBJ1-2 and V is TRBV27, with 7 bases fitting TRBD1. There are 17 residues in the CDR3. The V segment lost 4 bases and the J segment 6 bases; nucleotides outside the gene matches: 17. The germline gives CDR1 MNHEY, CDR2 SMNVEV (reference sequence). Written as DNA, the CDR3 is TGTGCCAGCAGTTCTATCGCAATCAGGGGGATAACGGATGGCTACACCTTC. Protein sequence: CASSSIAIRGITDGYTF.

This sequence joins TRBV5-1 and TRBJ1-1, with 8 bases matching TRBD1. The CDR3 length is 16 residues. Germline V CDR1 and CDR2: SGHRS, YFSETQ. V was pared by 5 bases and J by 5 bases, with 14 bases of the junction left unmatched. The CDR3 reads CASRRTGLGLGTEAFF. The DNA of the CDR3 is TGCGCCAGCAGACGGACAGGGTTAGGGCTGGGAACTGAAGCTTTCTTT.

The rearrangement links TRBV19 to TRBJ2-2; 8 positions agree with TRBD2. Germline V gene data show CDR1 as LNHDA and CDR2 as SQIVND (reference sequence). This CDR3 contains 15 residues. After removal of 1 base from V and 5 bases from J, the junction contained 3 bases not matched to a gene. The CDR3 reads CASSIVAGRTGELFF. The DNA of the CDR3 is TGTGCCAGTAGTATAGTAGCGGGGAGGACCGGGGAGCTGTTTTTT.

The chain uses TRBV5-6 and TRBJ1-2, with D tentatively TRBD1 (5 bases). The V and J ends lost 5 bases and 4 bases respectively, with 12 bases between them. Germline CDR1 reads SGHDT; CDR2 reads YYEEEE. This CDR3 contains 13 residues. The CDR3 DNA sequence: TGTGCCAGCAGTACGAGCGGGGCCTATGGCTACACCTTC. Its translation is CASSTSGAYGYTF.

The chain is built from TRBV9 and TRBJ1-1; no definite D call. Per germline, CDR1 SGDLS and CDR2 YYNGEE. The V end was cut by 0 bases, the J end by 5 bases, with 8 bases between. The CDR3 loop spans 13 amino acids. CDR3 sequence: CASSVGSGTEAFF. In nucleotides, the CDR3 is TGTGCCAGCAGCGTAGGTTCGGGGACTGAAGCTTTCTTT.

This clone has a single count. J is TRBJ2-7 and V is TRBV10-3; 12 positions match TRBD1. Per germline, CDR1 ENHRY and CDR2 SYGVKD. The CDR3 is made up of 16 amino acids. V lost 3 bases, J lost 1 base, and 4 bases stayed unmatched. The CDR3 loop is CAISEPGQGASYEQYF. Here the CDR3 DNA reads TGTGCCATCAGTGAACCGGGACAGGGGGCATCCTACGAGCAGTACTTC.

The rearrangement joins TRBV27 to TRBJ1-2, with D perhaps matching TRBD1 (5 bases). V was cut by 6 bases and J by 4 bases, with 21 bases left in between. The CDR3 extends over 16 amino acids. Germline V CDR1 and CDR2: MNHEY, SMNVEV (reference sequence). CDR3 in amino acids: CASRKSWGERGYGYTF. The CDR3 coding sequence is TGTGCCAGCAGAAAATCCTGGGGGGAGAGGGGCTATGGCTACACCTTC.

The chain links TRBV9 to TRBJ1-2; 9 bases align to TRBD1. The CDR3 is 14 amino acids. The germline CDR1 and CDR2 sequences are SGDLS and YYNGEE. V was clipped by 3 bases and J by 4 bases; unmatched bases: 4. The CDR3: CASSEGQGGYGYTF. The CDR3 DNA follows: TGTGCCAGCAGCGAGGGACAGGGAGGCTATGGCTACACCTTC.

The gene calls are TRBV10-3 and TRBJ1-2, with TRBD1 matching 8 bases. The CDR3 covers 13 residues. Looked up from germline, CDR1 is ENHRY and CDR2 is SYGVKD. Unmatched junction bases numbered 10, after V lost 5 bases and J lost 11 bases. The CDR3 bases are TGTGCCATCAGTTTGGACAGGGAGAAGAGGTACACCTTC. This encodes CAISLDREKRYTF.

The V gene is TRBV7-9, the J gene TRBJ1-2; TRBD1 agrees at 8 bases. Germline V gives CDR1 SEHNR, CDR2 FQNEAQ (reference sequence). J lost 6 bases, V lost 4 bases, and 16 bases had no gene match. The CDR3 contains 17 residues. The CDR3 DNA sequence: TGTGCCAGCAGCTATCAAGAGGTGTTGACAGGGGAAAATGGCTACACCTTC. Protein: CASSYQEVLTGENGYTF.

The chain links TRBV28 to TRBJ2-2; D not resolved. This CDR3 is 12 amino acids long. V shed 3 bases and J shed 7 bases, with 6 bases lying between them. Germline V gene sequence: CDR1 MDHEN, CDR2 SYDVKM. The CDR3 sequence is CASSFSLGELFF. In nucleotides, the CDR3 is TGTGCCAGCAGTTTTTCCCTCGGGGAGCTGTTTTTT.

This clone has only a few counts. The V call is TRBV7-2, the J call TRBJ2-1; 8 bases match TRBD2. V shed 5 bases, J shed 9 bases, and the junction held 6 bases outside the gene matches. The CDR3 is made up of 13 amino acids. Germline V gives CDR1 SGHTA, CDR2 FQGNSA. Here the CDR3 DNA reads TGTGCCAGCAGCCCCGCGGGGGGCCGTGAGCAGTTCTTC. As protein: CASSPAGGREQFF.

The chain links TRBV4-2 to TRBJ2-7; the D is unclear. Trimming left V 2 bases short and J 1 base short, with 6 bases between. This CDR3 has 13 amino acids. Germline CDR1 and CDR2: LGHNA and YNFKEQ. CDR3 coding DNA: TGTGCCAGCAGCCAAACCCAGTCCTACGAGCAGTACTTC. It yields the protein CASSQTQSYEQYF.

The CDR3 loop reads CASTPGQPGYGYTF. For the CDR3, the DNA is TGTGCCAGTACCCCGGGACAACCAGGCTATGGCTACACCTTC. V and J are TRBV19 and TRBJ1-2; D is possibly TRBD1 (6 bases). Per the germline V gene, CDR1 is LNHDA and CDR2 is SQIVND (reference sequence). V was trimmed by 7 bases and J by 4 bases, leaving 16 bases between them. CDR3 size: 14 residues.